The present T cell receptor beta chain was sequenced within a study of vaccination effects on CD4 cells after COVID-19. Study as a whole: After the second dose, samples were taken at median day 72.

General study points: Marked contraction was observed in infection-induced and vaccine-induced clones late after vaccination.

The table came from immunoSEQ multiplex PCR; TCRdb's copy has only in-frame clones and leaves some out. The data hold fewer than 90,000 clones, with over 75% observed a single time. Worth noting for this clone: Its antigen remains unidentified.

Before sequencing took place, the ViraFEST assay used viral peptide pools to expand antigen-specific CD4+ T cells. After around ten days in culture, the CD4+ T cells were isolated. Either the mRNA-1273 or the BNT162b2 vaccine was given to participants as two doses. Vaccinated participants had no history of SARS-CoV-2 infection and tested negative for nucleocapsid antibodies. IL-2 at roughly 9.7 IU/ml and peptides at roughly 9.6 ug/ml were added to cultured PBMC, approximately 1.9 million per well. The sequencing here drew on CD4+ T cells from PBMCs cultured with HCoV-OC43 spike peptides, taken after COVID-19 vaccination. The subset was: HCoV-OC43 spike overlapping peptide pool stimulation. The TCR sequence derives from a human donor who received a COVID-19 vaccine.

CDR3 coding DNA: TGTGCCAGCAGACCTCAGGGGCGGATGGATTCACCCCTCCACTTT. It encodes CASRPQGRMDSPLHF. The J gene is TRBJ1-6, the V gene TRBV6-5, with D possibly matching TRBD1 (6 bases). Trimming pared 6 bases from V and 8 bases from J, leaving 17 bases between. Germline CDR1 MNHEY, CDR2 SVGAGI. The CDR3 is 15 amino acids.